The 26 T cell receptor beta chains in this list originate from one sample, sequenced in a study of OX40 agonist ivuxolimab in advanced cancers. Generated by immunoSEQ multiplex PCR, the TCRdb table keeps only in-frame clones and is missing some. The table shows about 70,000 clones, with around 83% occurring only once. Sequences were derived from CD4+ or CD8+ T cells sorted from blood, sampled in a trial of the OX40 agonist ivuxolimab. These TCRs come from an adult with an advanced solid tumor such as melanoma, head and neck, liver or kidney cancer.

The chain employs TRBV5-1 and TRBJ1-2, with D possibly being TRBD1 (6 bases). V lost 3 bases, J lost 0 bases, and 12 bases lay in between. CDR3 size: 15 residues. The germline V gene encodes CDR1 SGHRS and CDR2 YFSETQ. CDR3 in DNA: TGCGCCAGCAGCTCCCAGGGGCTAACTAACTATGGCTACACCTTC. It specifies CASSSQGLTNYGYTF.

The chain has TRBV5-1 and TRBJ2-1; tentative D call: TRBD2 (7 bases). Germline V gene lookup returns CDR1 SGHRS and CDR2 YFSETQ. V dropped 1 base and J dropped 3 bases, with 11 bases sitting between them. CDR3 length: 15 amino acids. The CDR3 coding sequence is TGCGCCAGCAGCTTGCGGCGGGGGCTCTACAATGAGCAGTTCTTC. Translation gives CASSLRRGLYNEQFF. The entire variable domain, with the rest obtained from reference TRBV5-1 and TRBJ2-1, is as follows: KAGVTQTPRYLIKTRGQQVTLSCSPISGHRSVSWYQQTPGQGLQFLFEYFSETQRNKGNFPGRFSGRQFSNSRSEMNVSTLELGDSALYLCASSLRRGLYNEQFFGPGTRLTVL.

The chain combines TRBV29-1 with TRBJ2-1, with a possible D match to TRBD2 (5 bases). Germline V gene sequence: CDR1 SQVTM, CDR2 ANQGSEA. The CDR3 has 11 residues. DNA for the CDR3: TGCAGTGTGGAGGTCTACAATGAGCAGTTCTTC. This codes for CSVEVYNEQFF.

This clone has only one observation. The chain is built from TRBV19 and TRBJ1-4; no reliable D call. The germline gives CDR1 LNHDA, CDR2 SQIVND (reference sequence). This CDR3 has 13 residues. V dropped 10 bases and J dropped 8 bases, with 17 bases sitting between them. CDR3 region: CATGRSLEEKLFF. Written as DNA, the CDR3 is TGTGCCACCGGGCGGAGCCTAGAGGAAAAACTGTTTTTT.

The chain uses TRBV5-1 and TRBJ2-5; D uncertain. The CDR3 spans 13 residues. Trimming removed 5 bases from V and 1 base from J, with 9 bases in between. Germline V lookup: CDR1 SGHRS, CDR2 YFSETQ. The CDR3 nucleotides read TGCGCCAGCAGGTTCGGCAGCCAAGAGACCCAGTACTTC. Translation gives CASRFGSQETQYF.

This chain uses TRBV30 with TRBJ2-7, with 14 bases identical to TRBD2. CDR3 size: 16 residues. The germline V gene has CDR1 GTSNPN and CDR2 SVGIG (reference sequence). Trimming removed 1 base from V and 2 bases from J; junction bases left unmatched: 4. The CDR3, as DNA: TGTGCCTGGAGTGAAAGACTAGCGGGGGGGACCTACGAGCAGTACGTC. Translated, it gives CAWSERLAGGTYEQYV.

The chain uses TRBV28 and TRBJ1-5; no firm D call. Per the germline V gene, CDR1 is MDHEN and CDR2 is SYDVKM. The CDR3 consists of 12 residues. V shed 2 bases and J shed 4 bases, with 3 bases lying between them. CDR3 nucleotides: TGTGCCAGCAGTTTAATGAATCAGCCCCAGCATTTT. This translates into CASSLMNQPQHF.

Only one count was recorded for this clone. The gene calls are TRBV13 and TRBJ2-3, with 9 bases matching TRBD2. This CDR3 is 17 amino acids long. Germline CDR1 PRHDT, CDR2 FYEKMQ (reference sequence). V was pared by 5 bases and J by 2 bases, with 11 bases of the junction left unmatched. The CDR3 bases are TGTGCCAGCAGCCGTTATGGTGGCGGGGGGGCCACAGATACGCAGTATTTT. Its protein product is CASSRYGGGGATDTQYF. The entire variable domain, with the rest obtained from reference TRBV13 and TRBJ2-3, is as follows: AAGVIQSPRHLIKEKRETATLKCYPIPRHDTVYWYQQGPGQDPQFLISFYEKMQSDKGSIPDRFSAQQFSDYHSELNMSSLELGDSALYFCASSRYGGGGATDTQYFGPGTRLTVL.

The gene calls are TRBV7-8 and TRBJ2-7; TRBD2 aligns across 9 bases. V shed 5 bases and J 3 bases; nucleotides not matched to a gene: 8. The CDR3 covers 15 residues. Germline CDR1 is SGHVS and CDR2 is FQNEAQ. The CDR3 region has the DNA TGTGCCAGCAGCCCCAAGCGGGAGGCGGGCTACGAGCAGTACTTC. This encodes CASSPKREAGYEQYF. The complete variable domain, with remaining parts taken from reference TRBV7-8 and TRBJ2-7, reads GAGVSQSPRYKVAKRGQDVALRCDPISGHVSLFWYQQALGQGPEFLTYFQNEAQLDKSGLPSDRFFAERPEGSVSTLKIQRTQQEDSAVYLCASSPKREAGYEQYFGPGTRLTVT.

The V call is TRBV6-1, the J call TRBJ2-2; no definite D call. CDR3 length: 13 residues. The germline V and J ends were trimmed by 3 bases and 6 bases, with 8 bases remaining between them. The germline V gene encodes CDR1 MNHNS and CDR2 SASEGT. The CDR3 spells CASSDQVAGELFF. The CDR3 nucleotides are TGTGCCAGCAGTGATCAGGTAGCCGGGGAGCTGTTTTTT.

The chain recombines TRBV6-4 with TRBJ2-1; 8 nucleotides align to TRBD2. Germline assignment: CDR1 MRHNA and CDR2 SNTAGT. V trimming: 5 bases; J trimming: 3 bases; junction bases outside the gene matches: 6. The CDR3 extends over 15 amino acids. Here the CDR3 DNA reads TGTGCCAGCAGTCCCAGCGGGGGTTACTACAATGAGCAGTTCTTC. As protein: CASSPSGGYYNEQFF.

With regard to this clone: Other DNA sequences in this sample translate to the same CDR3. The chain is built from TRBV10-3 and TRBJ2-1, with 11 nucleotides matching TRBD2. V gave up 6 bases and J gave up 7 bases; unmatched junction bases: 5. The CDR3 is 14 amino acids. CDR1 is ENHRY, CDR2 SYGVKD, per germline. CDR3 bases: TGTGCCATCAGACCGGGACTAGCGGATAATGAGCAGTTCTTC. It specifies CAIRPGLADNEQFF.

The V call is TRBV5-6, the J call TRBJ2-1; D gene uncertain. The CDR3 covers 11 residues. Germline assignment: CDR1 SGHDT and CDR2 YYEEEE. The V end was cut by 6 bases, the J end by 3 bases, with 4 bases between. CDR3 nucleotide sequence: TGTGCCAGCATCAACTACAATGAGCAGTTCTTC. It codes for CASINYNEQFF.

The V gene is TRBV28, the J gene TRBJ1-2, with 8 bases lining up with TRBD1. Germline CDR1 reads MDHEN; CDR2 reads SYDVKM. This CDR3 has 15 residues. The trim removed 5 bases at V and 4 bases at J, leaving 9 bases unmatched. CDR3 in amino acids: CASSQPRQGSYGYTF. The CDR3 nucleotides are TGTGCCAGCAGTCAACCCCGACAGGGGAGCTATGGCTACACCTTC.

The chain recombines TRBV4-1 with TRBJ2-3, with D possibly TRBD2 on 6 matching bases. This CDR3 contains 16 residues. V gave up 1 base and J gave up 1 base, with 12 bases separating them. The germline V gene has CDR1 MGHRA and CDR2 YSYEKL. The CDR3 DNA is TGCGCCAGCAGCCAAGGCCGGGACTTACGCACAGATACGCAGTATTTT. It is translated as CASSQGRDLRTDTQYF.

The chain recombines TRBV7-9 with TRBJ2-3, with TRBD1 matching 11 bases. The V gene's germline CDR1 is SEHNR and CDR2 FQNEAQ (reference sequence). Unmatched junction bases numbered 3, after V lost 9 bases and J lost 4 bases. The CDR3 totals 13 residues. The CDR3 region has the DNA TGTGCCAGTTCGGGACAGGGGGCAGATACGCAGTATTTT. Its protein product is CASSGQGADTQYF.

The CDR3 DNA is TGTGCCAGCGGCGAACAGGAATCCTATAATTCACCCCTCCACTTT. Translated: CASGEQESYNSPLHF. The gene calls are TRBV6-6 and TRBJ1-6, with a tentative D call TRBD1 (5 bases). V lost 8 bases, J lost 1 base, and 12 bases lay in between. Germline lookup yields CDR1 MNHNY and CDR2 SVGAGI (reference sequence). The CDR3 runs 15 residues.

Concerning this clone itself: An end of the junction does not agree with germline; a read error may underlie this. This chain connects TRBV19 to TRBJ1-5, with 7 bases matching TRBD1. The CDR3 extends over 18 amino acids. In germline, CDR1 is LNHDA, CDR2 SQIVND (reference sequence). The CDR3 DNA reads as TGTGCCAGTAGCATAGAGCTGGGACAGCAGCTAAGCAATCAGCCCCAGCATTTT. This gives the protein CASSIELGQQLSNQPQHF.

CDR3 in DNA: TGTGCCAGCTCTGTCCTAGCGGGGGGTTCCTACGAGCAGTACGTC. Protein sequence: CASSVLAGGSYEQYV. The rearrangement joins TRBV6-1 to TRBJ2-7, with TRBD2 identical over 11 bases. The CDR3 contains 15 residues. The trim removed 8 bases at V and 1 base at J, leaving 7 bases unmatched. Germline CDR1 is MNHNS and CDR2 is SASEGT.

DNA for the CDR3: TGTGCCAGCAGTGTCGCGACTGGGGGAGGAGCCAAAAACATTCAGTACTTC. Its protein product is CASSVATGGGAKNIQYF. The chain has TRBV6-1 and TRBJ2-4; TRBD2 is a possible D gene (6 bases). Trimming left V 4 bases short and J 0 bases short, with 16 bases between. CDR3 length equals 17 residues. The germline gives CDR1 MNHNS, CDR2 SASEGT.

The chain employs TRBV7-9 and TRBJ1-1; TRBD1 is a possible D gene (6 bases). Germline lookup yields CDR1 SEHNR and CDR2 FQNEAQ (reference sequence). Trimming left V 5 bases short and J 11 bases short, with 24 bases between. The CDR3 is 15 residues long. CDR3 sequence reads: CASSTPQGSRNEAFF. CDR3 DNA: TGTGCCAGCAGCACCCCACAGGGAAGTCGCAATGAGGCTTTCTTT.

This chain links TRBV7-2 with TRBJ2-5, with 13 bases matching TRBD2. CDR3 size: 16 residues. Germline V gene lookup returns CDR1 SGHTA and CDR2 FQGNSA. After removal of 5 bases from V and 5 bases from J, the junction contained 8 bases not matched to a gene. CDR3 in DNA: TGTGCCAGCAGCCAAACTAGCGGGGGGGCCTCGGAGACCCAGTACTTC. As protein: CASSQTSGGASETQYF.

The gene calls are TRBV6-1 and TRBJ2-4; 13 bases match TRBD2. CDR1 and CDR2 from the germline V gene are MNHNS and SASEGT. V was clipped by 2 bases and J by 3 bases; unmatched bases: 7. The CDR3 extends over 18 amino acids. In nucleotides, the CDR3 is TGTGCCAGCAGTGAACGGGGACTAGCGGGGTTTGTCAAAAACATTCAGTACTTC. As protein: CASSERGLAGFVKNIQYF.

This clone was seen only a few times. The chain joins TRBV7-8 to TRBJ2-1; D gene uncertain. Deletions cut 1 base from V and 7 bases from J, with 14 bases between. Germline values: CDR1 SGHVS, CDR2 FQNEAQ. The CDR3 runs 15 residues. CDR3 sequence: CASSLVGYIINEQFF. As DNA, the CDR3 is TGTGCCAGCAGCTTAGTTGGGTACATTATAAATGAGCAGTTCTTC.

This clone was detected only once. The rearrangement uses TRBV2 and TRBJ1-5; D is uncertain. Germline-derived CDR1 and CDR2 are SNHLY and FYNNEI. The CDR3 runs to 14 residues. Between the trimmed V and J ends, which lost 3 bases and 1 base, there was a span of 7 bases. In DNA form, the CDR3 reads TGTGCCAGCAGTGACGTGGTGAGCAATCAGCCCCAGCATTTT. Translating gives CASSDVVSNQPQHF.

This clone appeared a single time. The J gene is TRBJ2-3, the V gene TRBV7-9; a possible D gene is TRBD1 (7 bases). Per the germline V gene, CDR1 is SEHNR and CDR2 is FQNEAQ (reference sequence). This CDR3 is 16 amino acids long. The V end was cut by 8 bases, the J end by 6 bases, with 24 bases between. The CDR3 reads CASLGRGDRNQDTQYF. For the CDR3, the DNA is TGTGCCAGCCTCGGGCGCGGGGACAGAAATCAGGATACGCAGTATTTT.